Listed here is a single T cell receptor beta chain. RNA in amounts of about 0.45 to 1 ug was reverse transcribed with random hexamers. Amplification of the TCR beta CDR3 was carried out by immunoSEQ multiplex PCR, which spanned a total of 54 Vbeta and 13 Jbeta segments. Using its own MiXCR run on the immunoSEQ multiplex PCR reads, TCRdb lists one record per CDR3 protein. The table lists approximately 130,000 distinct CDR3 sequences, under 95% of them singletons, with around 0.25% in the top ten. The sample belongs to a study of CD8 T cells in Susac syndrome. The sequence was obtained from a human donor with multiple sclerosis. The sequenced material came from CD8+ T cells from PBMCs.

The CDR3 bases are TGTGCCAGCAGCCATCCCACAGCCCGCAGCCACTATGGCTACACCTTC. This codes for CASSHPTARSHYGYTF. The rearrangement uses TRBV13 and TRBJ1-2; D is ambiguous. This CDR3 region has 16 residues. The V end was cut by 5 bases, the J end by 3 bases, with 19 bases between. Germline V gene sequence: CDR1 PRHDT, CDR2 FYEKMQ (reference sequence).